The 4 T cell receptor beta chains below come from one sample, sequenced in a study of T-cell reconstitution after alpha-beta-depleted transplantation in children. Unique molecular identifiers were built into the TCRbeta library. MiXCR, run by TCRdb on the PCR reads, gives a single entry per CDR3 protein. The table includes 750,000 to 950,000 distinct CDR3 sequences, approximately 15% detected once. The material was PBMCs, mostly from graft donor cells, obtained 360 days after TCRalphabeta/CD19-depleted stem cell transplant. These receptors came from a male patient aged 10-17 years who had a stem cell transplant for acute lymphoblastic leukemia, so the T cells may come from the graft donor.

V and J are TRBV5-4 and TRBJ2-2; D possibly matches TRBD1 or TRBD2 (6 bases each). Germline loops: CDR1 SGHNT, CDR2 YYREEE (reference sequence). The CDR3 sequence is 17 residues long. Trimming pared 6 bases from V and 4 bases from J, leaving 22 bases between. The CDR3 loop reads CASNTTRQVLSTGELFF. The CDR3 coding sequence is TGTGCCAGCAACACGACTAGACAGGTACTCAGCACCGGGGAGCTGTTTTTT.

The genes are TRBV12-3 or TRBV12-4 and TRBJ2-7; TRBD2 matches at 12 bases. V lost 3 bases, J lost 5 bases, and 5 bases stayed unmatched. The CDR3 length is 15 residues. CDR3 nucleotides: TGTGCCAGCAGTTTTTTTCGACTAGCGGGGGACGAGCAGTACTTC. It yields the protein CASSFFRLAGDEQYF.

This clonotype occurred a few times. The V and J genes are TRBV5-6 and TRBJ1-2; D might be TRBD1 (5 bases). V lost 2 bases to trimming and J lost 6 bases, with 11 bases between them. Per the germline V gene, CDR1 is SGHDT and CDR2 is YYEEEE. The CDR3 consists of 13 residues. The CDR3 region has the DNA TGTGCCAGCAGCTTTTCAGGGTTTAATGGCTACACCTTC. Its translation is CASSFSGFNGYTF.

A few counts support this clonotype. This chain connects TRBV7-3 to TRBJ2-5; 10 nucleotides match TRBD1. CDR1 SGHTA and CDR2 FQGTGA come from the germline V gene. V dropped 2 bases and J dropped 5; count of bases not matched to a gene: 5. The CDR3 is made up of 15 amino acids. CDR3 sequence: CASSLSTGGRETQYF. For the CDR3, the DNA is TGTGCCAGCAGCTTATCGACAGGGGGCAGGGAGACCCAGTACTTC.